This TCR beta chain was obtained from a study of CD8 T cells in ankylosing spondylitis. Study results and caveats: Ankylosing spondylitis blood appeared to carry a characteristic TCR beta motif of roughly 8 highly homologous variants.

Using quantitative 5'-RACE with molecular barcodes, the authors made TCR beta libraries. TCRdb used MiXCR to reprocess the 5' RACE reads, holding one entry per CDR3 protein. The sample has 200,000 or so distinct CDR3 sequences; 25% to 30% are singletons. CDR1 is DFQATT, CDR2 SNEGSKA, per germline (reference sequence). The CDR3 consists of 15 residues. Trimming removed 1 base from V and 2 bases from J, with 13 bases in between. Notes on this clonotype: What it recognizes is unknown.

The sequence was obtained from a male donor with ankylosing spondylitis or in good health (not recorded which). The chain couples TRBV20-1 to TRBJ2-3, with D possibly being TRBD2 (6 bases). The specimen sequenced was blood, either unsorted or a sorted T cell fraction (not recorded which). In DNA, the CDR3 is TGCAGTGCTAGAGCGCCAGTAGCGGACACAGATACGCAGTATTTT. Amino acids: CSARAPVADTDTQYF.